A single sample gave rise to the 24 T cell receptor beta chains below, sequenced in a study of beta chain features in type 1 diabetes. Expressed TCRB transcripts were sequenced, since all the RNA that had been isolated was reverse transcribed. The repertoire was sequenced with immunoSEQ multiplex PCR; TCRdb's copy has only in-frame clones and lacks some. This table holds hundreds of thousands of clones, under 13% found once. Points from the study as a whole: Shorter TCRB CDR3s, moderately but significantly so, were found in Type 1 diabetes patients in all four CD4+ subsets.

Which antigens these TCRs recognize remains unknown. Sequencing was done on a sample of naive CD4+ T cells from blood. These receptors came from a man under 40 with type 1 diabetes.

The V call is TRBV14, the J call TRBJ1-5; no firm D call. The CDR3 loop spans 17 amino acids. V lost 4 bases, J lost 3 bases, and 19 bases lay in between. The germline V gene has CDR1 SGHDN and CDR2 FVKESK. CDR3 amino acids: CASSRSTPTAYNQPQHF. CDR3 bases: TGTGCCAGCAGCCGATCGACACCCACGGCTTACAATCAGCCCCAGCATTTT.

This CDR3 reads CASSGGSGETQYF. The CDR3, as DNA: TGTGCCAGCAGCGGTGGCAGCGGGGAGACCCAGTACTTC. The chain has TRBV9 and TRBJ2-5; D is possibly TRBD2 (6 bases). The germline V gene has CDR1 SGDLS and CDR2 YYNGEE. V dropped 3 bases and J dropped 5 bases, with 11 bases sitting between them. The CDR3 is 13 residues long.

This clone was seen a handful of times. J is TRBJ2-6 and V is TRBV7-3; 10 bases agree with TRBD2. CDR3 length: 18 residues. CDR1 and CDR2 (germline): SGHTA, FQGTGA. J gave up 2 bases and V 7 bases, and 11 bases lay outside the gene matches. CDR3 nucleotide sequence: TGTGCCAGCACCCCTAGCGGGGGTCGCTGGGCTGGGGCCAACGTCCTGACTTTC. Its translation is CASTPSGGRWAGANVLTF.

The CDR3 reads CASSLQEGTVINQPQHF. The CDR3 nucleotides are TGTGCCAGCAGCTTGCAAGAGGGGACAGTGATCAATCAGCCCCAGCATTTT. The gene calls are TRBV21-1 and TRBJ1-5; the table's D call, TRBD1, was not checked against the DNA. TRBV21-1 corresponds to a pseudogene. CDR3 length: 17 amino acids.

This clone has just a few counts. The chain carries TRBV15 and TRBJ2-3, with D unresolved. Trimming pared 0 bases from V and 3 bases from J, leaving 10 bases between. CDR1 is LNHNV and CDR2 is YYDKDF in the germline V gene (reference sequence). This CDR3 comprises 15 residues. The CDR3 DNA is TGTGCCACCAGCAGAGATTTATATCGGACAGATACGCAGTATTTT. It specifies CATSRDLYRTDTQYF.

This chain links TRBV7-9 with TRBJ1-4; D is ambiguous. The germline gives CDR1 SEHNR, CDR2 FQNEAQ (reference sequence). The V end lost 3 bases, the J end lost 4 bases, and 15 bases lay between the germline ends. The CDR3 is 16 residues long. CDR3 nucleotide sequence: TGTGCCAGCAGCTTCGGGGTTACCCACGGTAATGAAAAACTGTTTTTT. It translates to CASSFGVTHGNEKLFF.

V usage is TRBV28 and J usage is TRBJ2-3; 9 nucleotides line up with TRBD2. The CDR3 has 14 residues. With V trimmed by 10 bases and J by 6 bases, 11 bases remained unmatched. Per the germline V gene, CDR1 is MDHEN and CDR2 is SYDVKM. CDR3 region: CATTGGGARDTQYF. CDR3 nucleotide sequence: TGTGCCACTACGGGCGGGGGGGCACGGGATACGCAGTATTTT.

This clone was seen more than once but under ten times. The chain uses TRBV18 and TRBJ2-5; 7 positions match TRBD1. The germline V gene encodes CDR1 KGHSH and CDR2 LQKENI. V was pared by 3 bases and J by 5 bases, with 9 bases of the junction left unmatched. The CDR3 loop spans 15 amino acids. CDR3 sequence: CASSPFTGVQETQYF. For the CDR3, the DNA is TGTGCCAGCTCACCGTTTACAGGGGTCCAGGAGACCCAGTACTTC.

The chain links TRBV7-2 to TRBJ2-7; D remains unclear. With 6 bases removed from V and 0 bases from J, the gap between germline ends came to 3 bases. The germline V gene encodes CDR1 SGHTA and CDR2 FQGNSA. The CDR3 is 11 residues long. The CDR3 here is CASSLSYEQYF. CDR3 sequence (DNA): TGTGCCAGCAGTCTCTCCTACGAGCAGTACTTC.

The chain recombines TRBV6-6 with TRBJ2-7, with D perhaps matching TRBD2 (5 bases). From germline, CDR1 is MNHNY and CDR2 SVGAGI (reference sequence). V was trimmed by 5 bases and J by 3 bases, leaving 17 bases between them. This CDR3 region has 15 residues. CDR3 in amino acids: CASSASSMPLYEQYF. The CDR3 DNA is TGTGCCAGCAGTGCTTCTAGCATGCCTCTCTACGAGCAGTACTTC.

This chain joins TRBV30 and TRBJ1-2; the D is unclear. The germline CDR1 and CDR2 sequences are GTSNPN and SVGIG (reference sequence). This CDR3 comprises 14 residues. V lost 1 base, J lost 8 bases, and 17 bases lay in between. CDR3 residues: CAWSGESLRRGYTF. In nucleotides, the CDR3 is TGTGCCTGGAGTGGCGAGTCCCTGCGCCGGGGCTACACCTTC.

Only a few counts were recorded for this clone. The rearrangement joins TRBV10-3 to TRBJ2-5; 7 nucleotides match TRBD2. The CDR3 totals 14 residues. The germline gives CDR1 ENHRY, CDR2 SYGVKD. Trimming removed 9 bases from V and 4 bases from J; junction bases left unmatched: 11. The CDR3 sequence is CAIGGQGGGETQYF. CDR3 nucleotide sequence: TGTGCCATAGGAGGCCAGGGCGGGGGAGAGACCCAGTACTTC.

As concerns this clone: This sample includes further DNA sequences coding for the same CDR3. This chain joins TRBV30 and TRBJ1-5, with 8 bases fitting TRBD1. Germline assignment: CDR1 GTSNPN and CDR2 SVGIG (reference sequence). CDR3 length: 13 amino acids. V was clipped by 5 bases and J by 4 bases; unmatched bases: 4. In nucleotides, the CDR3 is TGTGCCTGGTCAGGACAGGGAAATCAGCCCCAGCATTTT. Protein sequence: CAWSGQGNQPQHF.

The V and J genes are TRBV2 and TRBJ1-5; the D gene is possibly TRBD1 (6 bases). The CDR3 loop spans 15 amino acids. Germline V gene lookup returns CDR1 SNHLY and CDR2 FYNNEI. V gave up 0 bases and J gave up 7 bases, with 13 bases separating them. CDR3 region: CASSEALGGTQPQHF. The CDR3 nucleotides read TGTGCCAGCAGTGAAGCGCTTGGGGGCACGCAGCCCCAGCATTTT. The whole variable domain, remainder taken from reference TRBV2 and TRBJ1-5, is EPEVTQTPSHQVTQMGQEVILRCVPISNHLYFYWYRQILGQKVEFLVSFYNNEISEKSEIFDDQFSVERPDGSNFTLKIRSTKLEDSAMYFCASSEALGGTQPQHFGDGTRLSIL.

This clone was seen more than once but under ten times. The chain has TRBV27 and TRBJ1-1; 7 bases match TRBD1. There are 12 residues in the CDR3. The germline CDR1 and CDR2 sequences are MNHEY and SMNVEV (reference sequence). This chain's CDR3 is CVTRAQGFEAFF. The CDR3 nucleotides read TGTGTCACCCGTGCACAGGGGTTCGAAGCTTTCTTT.

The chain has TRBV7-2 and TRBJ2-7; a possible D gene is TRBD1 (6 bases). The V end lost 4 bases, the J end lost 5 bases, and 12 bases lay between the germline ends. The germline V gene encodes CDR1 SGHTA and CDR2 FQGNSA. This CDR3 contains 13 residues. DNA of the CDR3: TGTGCCAGCAGCTCAGACCGGGACAACGAGCAGTACTTC. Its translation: CASSSDRDNEQYF. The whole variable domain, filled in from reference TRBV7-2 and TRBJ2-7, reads GAGVSQSPSNKVTEKGKDVELRCDPISGHTALYWYRQSLGQGLEFLIYFQGNSAPDKSGLPSDRFSAERTGGSVSTLTIQRTQQEDSAVYLCASSSDRDNEQYFGPGTRLTVT.

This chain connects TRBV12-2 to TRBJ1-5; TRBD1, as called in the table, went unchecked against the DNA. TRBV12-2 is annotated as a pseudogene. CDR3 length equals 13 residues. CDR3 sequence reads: CASRFRGSQPQHF. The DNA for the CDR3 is TGTGCAAGTCGCTTCAGGGGAAGCCAGCCCCAGCATTTT.

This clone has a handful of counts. The CDR3 DNA sequence: TGTGCCATCAGTGGAGGGCCAGGGGATCAGCCCCAGCATTTT. It is translated as CAISGGPGDQPQHF. The gene calls are TRBV10-3 and TRBJ1-5; maybe TRBD1 (6 bases). The CDR3 extends over 14 amino acids. Germline assignment: CDR1 ENHRY and CDR2 SYGVKD. Trimming took off 4 bases at V and 5 bases at J, with 12 bases between the two ends.

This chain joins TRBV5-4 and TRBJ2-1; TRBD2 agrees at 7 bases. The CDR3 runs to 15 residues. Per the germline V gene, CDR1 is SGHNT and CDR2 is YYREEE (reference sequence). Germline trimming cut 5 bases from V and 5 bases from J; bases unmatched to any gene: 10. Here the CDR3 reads CASSSIVAGDNEQFF. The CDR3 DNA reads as TGTGCCAGCAGTTCCATCGTAGCGGGCGACAATGAGCAGTTCTTC.

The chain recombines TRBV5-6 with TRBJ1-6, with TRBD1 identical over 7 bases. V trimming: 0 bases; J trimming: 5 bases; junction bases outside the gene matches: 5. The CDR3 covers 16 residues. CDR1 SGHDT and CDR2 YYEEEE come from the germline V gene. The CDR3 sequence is CASSLDRGRDNSPLHF. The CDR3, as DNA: TGTGCCAGCAGCTTGGACAGGGGTCGGGATAATTCACCCCTCCACTTT.

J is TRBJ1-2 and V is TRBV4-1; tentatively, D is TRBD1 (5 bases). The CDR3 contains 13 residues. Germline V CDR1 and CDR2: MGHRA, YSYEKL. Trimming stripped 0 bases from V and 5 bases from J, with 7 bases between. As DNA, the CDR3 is TGCGCCAGCAGCCAAGACCAGGGTTATGGCTACACCTTC. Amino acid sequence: CASSQDQGYGYTF.

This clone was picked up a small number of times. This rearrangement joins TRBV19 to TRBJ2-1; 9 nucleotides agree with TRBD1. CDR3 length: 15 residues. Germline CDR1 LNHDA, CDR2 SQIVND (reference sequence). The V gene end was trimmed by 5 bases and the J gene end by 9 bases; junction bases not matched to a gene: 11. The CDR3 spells CASSSKAGTGSEQFF. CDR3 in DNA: TGTGCCAGTAGTTCTAAAGCAGGGACAGGGAGTGAGCAGTTCTTC.

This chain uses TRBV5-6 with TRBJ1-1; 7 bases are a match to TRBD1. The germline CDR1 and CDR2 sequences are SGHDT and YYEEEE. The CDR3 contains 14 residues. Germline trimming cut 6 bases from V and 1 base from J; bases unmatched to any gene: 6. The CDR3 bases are TGTGCCAGCACAGGACAGGTGGCGAACACTGAAGCTTTCTTT. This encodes CASTGQVANTEAFF.

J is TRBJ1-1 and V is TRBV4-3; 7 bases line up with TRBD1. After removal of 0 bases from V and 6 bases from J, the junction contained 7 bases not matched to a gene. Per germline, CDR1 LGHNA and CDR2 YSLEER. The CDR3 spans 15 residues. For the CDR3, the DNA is TGCGCCAGCAGCCAAGAGGCCTTAGGGGGCCCTGAAGCTTTCTTT. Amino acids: CASSQEALGGPEAFF.